The entry that follows covers one T cell receptor beta chain sequence. The data originate from a study of identical twins. Per germline, CDR1 SNHLY and CDR2 FYNNEI. The CDR3 is 11 amino acids. Between the trimmed V and J ends, which lost 6 bases and 10 bases, there was a span of 9 bases. MiXCR, run by TCRdb on the 5' RACE reads, gives a single entry per CDR3 protein. The table lists around 960,000 distinct CDR3 sequences, roughly 12% of them singletons, with about 1.5% in the top ten. These data are also associated with another study on yellow fever vaccine responses in identical twins. Per that paper: Twins' vaccine T cell responses were reported to seem partly convergent and partly personalized.

Sequencing used PBMCs. This TCR came from a woman under 30 in good health. The chain carries TRBV2 and TRBJ2-2, with D unclear. CDR3 protein: CASSPAKELFF. The DNA for the CDR3 is TGTGCCAGCAGCCCCGCGAAGGAGCTGTTTTTT.